This T cell receptor beta chain was obtained from a study of blood T cell repertoires in COVID-19. Study as a whole: In each case, the material was cDNA or gDNA derived from T cells, B-cell-depleted T cells, or PBMCs.

Assay: immunoSEQ multiplex PCR; the TCRdb copy retains only in-frame clones and omits some. The sample lists fewer than 350,000 clones, about 76% occurring once. The sample comprised peripheral blood. The clonotype originates from a woman aged 55-70 years with active or convalescent COVID-19.

DNA of the CDR3: TGTGCCAGCAGTTTGTTCAGCCGGGCCGGGGAGCTGTTTTTT. Its translation is CASSLFSRAGELFF. The V call is TRBV28, the J call TRBJ2-2; D ambiguous. Trimming took 3 bases from V and 6 from J, leaving 11 bases between them. Germline assignment: CDR1 MDHEN and CDR2 SYDVKM. The CDR3 is made up of 14 amino acids. Looking up the rest from reference TRBV28 and TRBJ2-2 gives the full variable domain: DVKVTQSSRYLVKRTGEKVFLECVQDMDHENMFWYRQDPGLGLRLIYFSYDVKMKEKGDIPEGYSVSREKKERFSLILESASTNQTSMYLCASSLFSRAGELFFGEGSRLTVL.